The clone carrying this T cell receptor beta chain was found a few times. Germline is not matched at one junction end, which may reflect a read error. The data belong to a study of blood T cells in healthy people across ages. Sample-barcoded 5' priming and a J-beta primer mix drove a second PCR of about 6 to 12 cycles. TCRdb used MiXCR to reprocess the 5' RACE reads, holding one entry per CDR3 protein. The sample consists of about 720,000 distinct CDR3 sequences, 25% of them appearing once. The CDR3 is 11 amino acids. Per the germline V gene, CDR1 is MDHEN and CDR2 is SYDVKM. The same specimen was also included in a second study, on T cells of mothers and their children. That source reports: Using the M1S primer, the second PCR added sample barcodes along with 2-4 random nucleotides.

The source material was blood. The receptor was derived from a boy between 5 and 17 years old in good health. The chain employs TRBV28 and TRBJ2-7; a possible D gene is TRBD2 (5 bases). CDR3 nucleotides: TGTGCCGGCAGTTCGGGGTACGAGCAGTACTTC. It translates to CAGSSGYEQYF.